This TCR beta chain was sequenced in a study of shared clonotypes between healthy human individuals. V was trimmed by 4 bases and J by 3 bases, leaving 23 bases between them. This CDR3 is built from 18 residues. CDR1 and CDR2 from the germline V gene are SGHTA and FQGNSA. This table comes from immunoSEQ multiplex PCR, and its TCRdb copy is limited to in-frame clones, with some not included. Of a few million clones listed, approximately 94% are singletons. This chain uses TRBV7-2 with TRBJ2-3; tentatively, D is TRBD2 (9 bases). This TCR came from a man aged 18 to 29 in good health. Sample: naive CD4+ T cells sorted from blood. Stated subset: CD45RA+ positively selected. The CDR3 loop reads CASSSRGREGLGTDTQYF. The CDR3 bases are TGTGCCAGCAGCTCCAGGGGGCGGGAGGGCCTTGGGACAGATACGCAGTATTTT.